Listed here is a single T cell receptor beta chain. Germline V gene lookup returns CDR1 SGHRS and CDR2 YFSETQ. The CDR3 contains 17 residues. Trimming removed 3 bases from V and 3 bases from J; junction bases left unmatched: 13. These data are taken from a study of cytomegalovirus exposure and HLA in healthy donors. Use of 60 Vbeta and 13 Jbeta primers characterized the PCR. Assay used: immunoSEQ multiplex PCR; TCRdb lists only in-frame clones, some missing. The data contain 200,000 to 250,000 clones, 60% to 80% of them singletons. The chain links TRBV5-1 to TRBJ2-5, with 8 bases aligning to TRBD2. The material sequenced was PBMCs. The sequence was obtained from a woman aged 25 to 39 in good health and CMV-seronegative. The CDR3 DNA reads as TGCGCCAGCAGCTCGTCGGGGGGGGCGAGGTACAAAGAGACCCAGTACTTC. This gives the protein CASSSSGGARYKETQYF.